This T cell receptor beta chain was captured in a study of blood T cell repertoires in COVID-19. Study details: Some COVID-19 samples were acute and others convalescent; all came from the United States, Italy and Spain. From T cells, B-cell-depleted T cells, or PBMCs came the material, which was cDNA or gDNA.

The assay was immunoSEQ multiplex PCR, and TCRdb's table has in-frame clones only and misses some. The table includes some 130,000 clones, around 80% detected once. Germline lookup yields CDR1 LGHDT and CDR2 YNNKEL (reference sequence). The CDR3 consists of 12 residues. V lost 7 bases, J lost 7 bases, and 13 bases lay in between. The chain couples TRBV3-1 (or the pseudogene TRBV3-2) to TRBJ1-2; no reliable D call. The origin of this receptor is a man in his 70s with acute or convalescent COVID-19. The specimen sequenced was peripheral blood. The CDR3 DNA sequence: TGTGCCAGCACTACTCCAAGAGGTGGCTACACCTTC. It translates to CASTTPRGGYTF.